The present TCR beta chain was sequenced within a study of OX40 agonist ivuxolimab in advanced cancers. Germline V gene sequence: CDR1 MNHNS, CDR2 SASEGT. Losses at the gene ends were 3 bases for V and 2 bases for J; bases not matched to a gene: 9. The CDR3 sequence is 16 residues long. Measured with immunoSEQ multiplex PCR; TCRdb has only the in-frame clones, and not every one. The sample carries approximately 86,000 clones, about 90% recorded once. The clonotype was recovered from an adult with an advanced solid tumor such as melanoma, head and neck, liver or kidney cancer. The chain is built from TRBV6-1 and TRBJ2-5, with TRBD1 identical over 7 bases. The sample consisted of CD4+ or CD8+ T cells sorted from blood, taken in a trial of the OX40 agonist ivuxolimab. The CDR3 DNA sequence: TGTGCCAGCAGTGAGTTAGGGACAGTGGCACAAGAGACCCAGTACTTC. Its protein is CASSELGTVAQETQYF.